The rows below give T cell receptor beta chains drawn from one sample of a study of shared clonotypes between healthy human individuals. Assay: immunoSEQ multiplex PCR; the TCRdb copy retains only in-frame clones and omits some. The sample gives 650,000 to 750,000 clones, around 72% of which show up once; less than 2% is in the top ten. Sequenced input: memory CD4+ T cells sorted from blood. These TCRs come from a woman in her 30s in good health. The CDR3 runs from the conserved cysteine through the conserved F or W.

v_gene: TRBV19
CDR3aa: CASSITSGLYNEQFF

v_gene: TRBV4-1
CDR3aa: CASSQPFGQGREKLFF

v_gene: TRBV28
CDR3aa: CASRKQGQYEKLFF

v_gene: TRBV30
CDR3aa: CACPGQGLNYGYTF

v_gene: TRBV6-4
CDR3aa: CASSTLAGDTDTQYF

v_gene: TRBV9
CDR3aa: CASSVSEIPFGEQYF

v_gene: TRBV19
CDR3aa: CASRDGWEKLFF

v_gene: TRBV7-6
CDR3aa: CASSGLGPAKYNEQFF

v_gene: TRBV11-2
CDR3aa: CASSLRVASAYNEQFF

v_gene: TRBV6-1
CDR3aa: CASKNGRVGETQYF

v_gene: TRBV19
CDR3aa: CASSIAGEGIQYF

v_gene: TRBV28
CDR3aa: CASSLSGSGANVLTF

v_gene: TRBV15
CDR3aa: CATSRVYRGETQYF

v_gene: TRBV9
CDR3aa: CASSVGLLRNEQFF

v_gene: TRBV27
CDR3aa: CASSLSTPGYTDTQYF

v_gene: TRBV28
CDR3aa: CASSTTGPQYF

v_gene: TRBV5-1
CDR3aa: CASSLVPGLAGDFEQYF

v_gene: TRBV15
CDR3aa: CATSRDSRRVFDTQYF

v_gene: TRBV10-2
CDR3aa: CASSESRVRGTEAFF

v_gene: TRBV10-3
CDR3aa: CAIRGDRAPTEAFF

v_gene: TRBV6-1
CDR3aa: CASNTGFVYEQYF

v_gene: TRBV21-1
CDR3aa: CASSKGTPRLVKTQYF

v_gene: TRBV19
CDR3aa: CASSKARGYEQYF